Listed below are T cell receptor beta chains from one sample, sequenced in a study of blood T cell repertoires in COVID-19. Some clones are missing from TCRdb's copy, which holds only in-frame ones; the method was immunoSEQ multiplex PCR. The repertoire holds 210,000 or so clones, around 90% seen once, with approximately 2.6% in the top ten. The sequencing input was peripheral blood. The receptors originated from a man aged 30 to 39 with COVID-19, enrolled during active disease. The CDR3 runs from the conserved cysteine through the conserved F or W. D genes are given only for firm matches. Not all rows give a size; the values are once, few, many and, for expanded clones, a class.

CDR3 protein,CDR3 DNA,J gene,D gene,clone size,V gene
CAWTVSWTDLSPLHF,TGTGCCTGGACCGTAAGCTGGACAGACCTTTCACCCCTCCACTTT,TRBJ1-6,NA,NA,TRBV30
CASSEGLLGGEQYF,TGTGCCAGCAGTGAGGGGCTCCTAGGGGGCGAGCAGTACTTC,TRBJ2-7,NA,NA,TRBV6-6
CAWARTGGNQPQHF,TGTGCCTGGGCCCGCACAGGGGGCAATCAGCCCCAGCATTTT,TRBJ1-5,TRBD1,NA,TRBV30
CASSLNTGGLTEAFF,TGTGCCAGCAGCTTAAACACAGGGGGCCTCACTGAAGCTTTCTTT,TRBJ1-1,TRBD1,NA,TRBV7-3
CASSAYRVSTDTQYF,TGTGCCAGTAGTGCCTACAGGGTATCCACAGATACGCAGTATTTT,TRBJ2-3,NA,NA,TRBV19
CASRHHLSGANVLTF,TGTGCCAGCAGACACCACCTCTCTGGGGCCAACGTCCTGACTTTC,TRBJ2-6,NA,NA,TRBV11-2
CASAAVNTGELFF,TGTGCCAGCGCAGCGGTGAACACCGGGGAGCTGTTTTTT,TRBJ2-2,NA,once,TRBV11-2
CASSHSRATNEKLFF,TGCGCCAGCAGTCATAGCCGCGCAACTAATGAAAAACTGTTTTTT,TRBJ1-4,NA,NA,TRBV23-1
CASSRGGTGSPLGNTIYF,TGTGCCAGCTCACGAGGAGGGACAGGGTCTCCACTTGGAAACACCATATATTTT,TRBJ1-3,TRBD1,NA,TRBV18
CASSLRTGGSYNEQFF,TGTGCCAGCAGTTTAAGGACAGGGGGGTCCTACAATGAGCAGTTCTTC,TRBJ2-1,TRBD1,NA,TRBV27
CASSFRQGATVFTNTEAFF,TGCGCCAGCAGCTTTAGACAGGGGGCGACGGTTTTTACGAACACTGAAGCTTTCTTT,TRBJ1-1,TRBD1,once,TRBV5-1
CASSTGQGQAFF,TGTGCCAGCTCAACTGGACAGGGACAAGCTTTCTTT,TRBJ1-1,TRBD1,NA,TRBV18
CASSQTGGANEKLFF,TGTGCCAGCAGCCAAACAGGGGGAGCTAATGAAAAACTGTTTTTT,TRBJ1-4,TRBD1,NA,TRBV3-1/TRBV3-2
CASGFTPLAAEEQYF,TGTGCTAGTGGTTTTACCCCTTTGGCGGCCGAAGAGCAGTACTTC,TRBJ2-7,NA,NA,TRBV12-5
CASSPRFSGNTIYF,TGTGCCAGCAGCCCTCGGTTCTCTGGAAACACCATATATTTT,TRBJ1-3,NA,few,TRBV11-2
CASSPIGANYGYTF,TGTGCCAGCAGCCCAATAGGAGCTAACTATGGCTACACCTTC,TRBJ1-2,NA,NA,TRBV9
CASSSLDRVHGYTF,TGTGCCAGCAGCTCCCTAGACAGGGTGCATGGCTACACCTTC,TRBJ1-2,TRBD1,NA,TRBV5-4
CASSMAEDEQYF,TGTGCCAGTAGTATGGCGGAGGACGAGCAGTACTTC,TRBJ2-7,NA,few,TRBV19
CASSQGQGHDQPQHF,TGTGCCAGCAGCCAAGGCCAGGGGCACGATCAGCCCCAGCATTTT,TRBJ1-5,NA,NA,TRBV14
CASSRGGRNTEAFF,TGTGCCAGCAGTCGAGGGGGTCGGAACACTGAAGCTTTCTTT,TRBJ1-1,NA,NA,TRBV7-9
CAWSFSQDRISYEQYF,TGTGCCTGGAGCTTCTCCCAAGACAGGATATCCTACGAGCAGTACTTC,TRBJ2-7,NA,NA,TRBV30
CASSPDRWEGGYGYTF,TGTGCCAGCTCACCGGACAGGTGGGAAGGGGGCTATGGCTACACCTTC,TRBJ1-2,TRBD1,once,TRBV18
CASSLGGSGYNEQFF,TGTGCCAGCAGCTTAGGCGGGAGCGGGTACAATGAGCAGTTCTTC,TRBJ2-1,TRBD2,NA,TRBV11-3
CASSLAGVLGEKLFF,TGTGCCAGCAGCTTAGCAGGGGTTCTGGGGGAAAAACTGTTTTTT,TRBJ1-4,NA,once,TRBV7-2
CSCNRGDEQYF,TGCAGCTGTAACAGGGGGGACGAGCAGTACTTC,TRBJ2-7,TRBD1,NA,TRBV29-1
CAWSRGTTYEQYF,TGTGCCTGGAGCCGAGGCACCACCTACGAGCAGTACTTC,TRBJ2-7,NA,NA,TRBV30
CASRTGDNSPLHF,TGTGCCAGCAGGACAGGGGATAATTCACCCCTCCACTTT,TRBJ1-6,TRBD1,NA,TRBV2
CASSSLAGLGEQYF,TGTGCCAGCAGCTCCCTAGCGGGACTGGGGGAGCAGTACTTC,TRBJ2-7,TRBD2,NA,TRBV7-9
CASSVGSLYGYTF,TGTGCCAGCAGCGTTGGCAGTCTCTATGGCTACACCTTC,TRBJ1-2,NA,NA,TRBV9
CASSQATAGAYNEQFF,TGTGCCAGCAGCCAAGCAACTGCGGGAGCCTACAATGAGCAGTTCTTC,TRBJ2-1,TRBD2,NA,TRBV3-1/TRBV3-2
CASSDRGYEQYF,TGCGCCAGCAGCGACAGGGGCTACGAGCAGTACTTC,TRBJ2-7,TRBD1,NA,TRBV4-1
CASSYKQGFGNTIYF,TGTGCCAGCAGCTACAAACAGGGATTTGGAAACACCATATATTTT,TRBJ1-3,NA,NA,TRBV5-6
CASSLASGSYEQYF,TGCGCCAGCAGCTTGGCCTCAGGGTCCTACGAGCAGTACTTC,TRBJ2-7,NA,NA,TRBV5-1
CASSFGRVNTGELFF,TGTGCCAGCAGCTTCGGCAGGGTGAACACCGGGGAGCTGTTTTTT,TRBJ2-2,NA,NA,TRBV7-2
CASSPGQGYEQFF,TGTGCCAGCAGCCCGGGACAGGGCTATGAGCAGTTCTTC,TRBJ2-1,TRBD1,NA,TRBV11-2
CASSWNKGPLFGQFF,TGTGCCAGCAGCTGGAACAAGGGGCCTCTGTTCGGGCAGTTCTTC,TRBJ2-1,NA,NA,TRBV7-8
CASSPPKLQETQYF,TGTGCCAGCAGCCCCCCCAAACTGCAAGAGACCCAGTACTTC,TRBJ2-5,NA,NA,TRBV28
CASSPRTGASNTEAFF,TGTGCCAGCTCTCCTCGGACAGGGGCTTCTAACACTGAAGCTTTCTTT,TRBJ1-1,TRBD1,NA,TRBV18
CASSFPAGTSGSYEQYF,TGTGCCAGCAGTTTCCCTGCGGGGACTAGCGGGAGCTACGAGCAGTACTTC,TRBJ2-7,TRBD2,NA,TRBV28
CASSPRLDVQYF,TGCGCCAGCAGCCCGAGACTAGACGTGCAGTACTTC,TRBJ2-7,NA,NA,TRBV5-1
CASSYHGTGSNQPQHF,TGTGCCAGCAGTTACCACGGGACAGGGAGCAATCAGCCCCAGCATTTT,TRBJ1-5,TRBD1,NA,TRBV6-5
CASSSWDSLNTEAFF,TGTGCCAGTAGTTCCTGGGACAGCCTGAACACTGAAGCTTTCTTT,TRBJ1-1,TRBD1,NA,TRBV19